These T cell receptor beta chains were read from a single sample in a study of shared clonotypes between healthy human individuals. Some clones are missing from TCRdb's copy, which holds only in-frame ones; the method was immunoSEQ multiplex PCR. This table has more than 600,000 clones, about 92% appearing once. The sample consisted of naive CD8+ T cells sorted from blood. Receptors were obtained from a man younger than 40 in good health. Each CDR3 is given with its conserved first and last residue. D genes are given only for firm matches. Expanded clones get a size class; other rows say once, few or many, or leave the size out.

j_call: TRBJ2-1
d_call: -
clone_size: -
v_call: TRBV6-5
cdr3_aa: CASSYVEPYNEQFF
cdr3_nt: TGTGCCAGCAGTTATGTAGAACCTTACAATGAGCAGTTCTTC

j_call: TRBJ2-2
d_call: TRBD1
clone_size: -
v_call: TRBV29-1
cdr3_aa: CSVLTGDTGELFF
cdr3_nt: TGCAGCGTGTTGACAGGGGATACCGGGGAGCTGTTTTTT

j_call: TRBJ2-7
d_call: -
clone_size: -
v_call: TRBV4-1
cdr3_aa: CASSQGFGERGEQYF
cdr3_nt: TGCGCCAGCAGCCAAGGTTTCGGGGAGAGGGGCGAGCAGTACTTC

j_call: TRBJ2-2
d_call: -
clone_size: -
v_call: TRBV5-8
cdr3_aa: CASRTIPNTGELFF
cdr3_nt: TGTGCCAGCAGGACGATTCCGAACACCGGGGAGCTGTTTTTT

j_call: TRBJ1-3
d_call: -
clone_size: -
v_call: TRBV7-6
cdr3_aa: CASSSRDSGNTIYF
cdr3_nt: TGTGCCAGCAGCAGCAGGGACTCTGGAAACACCATATATTTT

j_call: TRBJ2-3
d_call: TRBD2
clone_size: -
v_call: TRBV5-6
cdr3_aa: CASSPATSGKDTQYF
cdr3_nt: TGTGCCAGCAGCCCTGCTACTAGCGGGAAAGATACGCAGTATTTT

j_call: TRBJ2-7
d_call: TRBD2
clone_size: once
v_call: TRBV28
cdr3_aa: CASSLSFGTSDSYEQYF
cdr3_nt: TGTGCCAGCAGTTTATCTTTCGGGACTAGCGACTCCTACGAGCAGTACTTC

j_call: TRBJ2-3
d_call: TRBD2
clone_size: -
v_call: TRBV27
cdr3_aa: CASSPTSGRTDTQYF
cdr3_nt: TGTGCCAGCAGCCCGACTAGCGGTCGCACAGATACGCAGTATTTT

j_call: TRBJ1-2
d_call: -
clone_size: -
v_call: TRBV19
cdr3_aa: CASSITDTSYGYTF
cdr3_nt: TGTGCCAGTAGTATCACCGACACGTCCTATGGCTACACCTTC

j_call: TRBJ2-3
d_call: TRBD2
clone_size: -
v_call: TRBV10-1
cdr3_aa: CASSETTSGSTDTQYF
cdr3_nt: TGCGCCAGCAGTGAGACGACTAGCGGATCCACAGATACGCAGTATTTT

j_call: TRBJ2-3
d_call: -
clone_size: -
v_call: TRBV2
cdr3_aa: CASSVDPGEDTQYF
cdr3_nt: TGTGCCAGCAGTGTCGATCCGGGGGAAGATACGCAGTATTTT

j_call: TRBJ2-1
d_call: -
clone_size: -
v_call: TRBV5-1
cdr3_aa: CASSFFPNEQFF
cdr3_nt: TGCGCCAGCAGCTTCTTCCCCAATGAGCAGTTCTTC

j_call: TRBJ2-2
d_call: -
clone_size: -
v_call: TRBV14
cdr3_aa: CASSQPRRGELFF
cdr3_nt: TGTGCCAGCAGCCAACCCAGGAGGGGGGAGCTGTTTTTT

j_call: TRBJ2-7
d_call: -
clone_size: -
v_call: TRBV19
cdr3_aa: CASSIGPGNPYEQYF
cdr3_nt: TGTGCCAGTAGTATAGGGCCAGGGAACCCCTACGAGCAGTACTTC

j_call: TRBJ1-1
d_call: -
clone_size: once
v_call: TRBV27
cdr3_aa: CASSYGSGDTEAFF
cdr3_nt: TGTGCCAGCAGTTATGGCTCCGGGGACACTGAAGCTTTCTTT

j_call: TRBJ1-2
d_call: -
clone_size: -
v_call: TRBV10-3
cdr3_aa: CAISEGDPGSVTHLYGYTF
cdr3_nt: TGTGCCATCAGTGAGGGGGACCCTGGTTCGGTTACCCATCTCTATGGCTACACCTTC

j_call: TRBJ1-3
d_call: -
clone_size: -
v_call: TRBV6-5
cdr3_aa: CASSTRNTIYF
cdr3_nt: TGTGCCAGCAGTACCCGCAACACCATATATTTT

j_call: TRBJ1-1
d_call: TRBD1
clone_size: -
v_call: TRBV6-4
cdr3_aa: CASSLGQEYEAFF
cdr3_nt: TGTGCCAGCAGTCTCGGACAGGAATATGAAGCTTTCTTT

j_call: TRBJ2-1
d_call: -
clone_size: -
v_call: TRBV29-1
cdr3_aa: CSSHSGVADEQFF
cdr3_nt: TGCAGCTCCCATTCAGGGGTGGCCGATGAGCAGTTCTTC

j_call: TRBJ2-7
d_call: -
clone_size: -
v_call: TRBV7-3
cdr3_aa: CASSLKTGQDHEQYF
cdr3_nt: TGTGCCAGCAGCTTAAAGACGGGTCAGGACCACGAGCAGTACTTC

j_call: TRBJ1-1
d_call: -
clone_size: -
v_call: TRBV21-1
cdr3_aa: CARGRGRTEAFF
cdr3_nt: TGTGCCAGGGGACGGGGCCGGACTGAAGCTTTCTTT

j_call: TRBJ2-1
d_call: -
clone_size: -
v_call: TRBV7-9
cdr3_aa: CASSLGPTPAYNEQFF
cdr3_nt: TGTGCCAGCAGCTTAGGCCCCACCCCGGCCTACAATGAGCAGTTCTTC

j_call: TRBJ1-2
d_call: -
clone_size: -
v_call: TRBV7-2
cdr3_aa: CASSSSGLPYGYTF
cdr3_nt: TGTGCCAGCAGCTCGAGCGGACTCCCCTATGGCTACACCTTC

j_call: TRBJ2-1
d_call: TRBD2
clone_size: -
v_call: TRBV27
cdr3_aa: CASSPGTSGKREQFF
cdr3_nt: TGTGCCAGCAGTCCCGGGACTAGCGGAAAGAGGGAGCAGTTCTTC

j_call: TRBJ2-1
d_call: -
clone_size: -
v_call: TRBV19
cdr3_aa: CASTPSFTRNNEQFF
cdr3_nt: TGTGCCAGTACCCCCTCATTTACTAGGAACAATGAGCAGTTCTTC

j_call: TRBJ2-2
d_call: TRBD1
clone_size: -
v_call: TRBV6-4
cdr3_aa: CASSPGQGNTGELFF
cdr3_nt: TGTGCCAGCAGTCCCGGACAGGGTAACACCGGGGAGCTGTTTTTT

j_call: TRBJ1-4
d_call: -
clone_size: -
v_call: TRBV15
cdr3_aa: CATSGGVGATNEKLFF
cdr3_nt: TGTGCCACCAGCGGGGGAGTCGGTGCAACTAATGAAAAACTGTTTTTT

j_call: TRBJ1-4
d_call: -
clone_size: -
v_call: TRBV9
cdr3_aa: CASTQGVATNEKLFF
cdr3_nt: TGTGCCAGCACCCAGGGCGTCGCAACTAATGAAAAACTGTTTTTT

j_call: TRBJ2-2
d_call: -
clone_size: -
v_call: TRBV11-2
cdr3_aa: CARNGPDSLRELFF
cdr3_nt: TGTGCTAGAAACGGGCCGGACTCGTTGAGGGAGCTGTTTTTT

j_call: TRBJ2-7
d_call: -
clone_size: -
v_call: TRBV10-3
cdr3_aa: CAIRPNSYEQYF
cdr3_nt: TGTGCCATCAGACCAAACTCCTACGAGCAGTACTTC

j_call: TRBJ2-5
d_call: -
clone_size: -
v_call: TRBV29-1
cdr3_aa: CSVNLAGTGETQYF
cdr3_nt: TGCAGCGTTAACCTGGCCGGGACGGGGGAGACCCAGTACTTC